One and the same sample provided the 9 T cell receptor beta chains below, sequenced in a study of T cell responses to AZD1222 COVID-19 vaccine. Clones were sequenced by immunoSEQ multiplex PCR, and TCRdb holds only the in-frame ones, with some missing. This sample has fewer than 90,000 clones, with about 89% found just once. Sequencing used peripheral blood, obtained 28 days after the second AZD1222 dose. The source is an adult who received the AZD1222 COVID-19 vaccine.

CDR3 sequence: CASTPGLQTHTEAFF. The CDR3 coding sequence is TGTGCCAGCACCCCGGGGTTACAAACACACACTGAAGCTTTCTTT. The J gene is TRBJ1-1, the V gene TRBV3-1 (or the pseudogene TRBV3-2); D remains ambiguous. The CDR3 consists of 15 residues. Looked up from germline, CDR1 is LGHDT and CDR2 is YNNKEL (reference sequence). V dropped 7 bases and J dropped 3 bases, with 18 bases sitting between them.

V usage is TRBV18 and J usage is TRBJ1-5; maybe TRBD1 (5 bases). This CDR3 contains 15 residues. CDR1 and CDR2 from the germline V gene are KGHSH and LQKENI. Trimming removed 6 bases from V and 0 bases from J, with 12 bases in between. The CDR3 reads CASSSQGNSNQPQHF. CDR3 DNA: TGTGCCAGCTCTTCGCAGGGAAATAGCAATCAGCCCCAGCATTTT.

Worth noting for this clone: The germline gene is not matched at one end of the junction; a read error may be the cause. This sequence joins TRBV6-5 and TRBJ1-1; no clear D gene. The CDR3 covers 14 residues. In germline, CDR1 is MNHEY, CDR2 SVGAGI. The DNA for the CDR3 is TGTGCCAGCAGTCACTCCGGCGGAAACACTGAAGCTTTCTTT. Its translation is CASSHSGGNTEAFF.

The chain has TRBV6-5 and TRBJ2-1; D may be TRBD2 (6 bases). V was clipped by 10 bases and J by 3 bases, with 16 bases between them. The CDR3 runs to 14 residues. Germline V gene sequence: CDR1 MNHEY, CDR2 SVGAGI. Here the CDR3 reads CATHRDLSYNEQFF. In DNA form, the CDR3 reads TGTGCCACCCACCGGGACTTGAGCTACAATGAGCAGTTCTTC.

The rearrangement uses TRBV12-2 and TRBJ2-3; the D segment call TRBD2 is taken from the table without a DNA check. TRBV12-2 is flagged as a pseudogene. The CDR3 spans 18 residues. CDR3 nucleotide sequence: TGTGCAAGTCGCTTAGCGGCTAGCGGGAGCCGGAGCACAGATACGCAGTATTTT. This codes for CASRLAASGSRSTDTQYF.

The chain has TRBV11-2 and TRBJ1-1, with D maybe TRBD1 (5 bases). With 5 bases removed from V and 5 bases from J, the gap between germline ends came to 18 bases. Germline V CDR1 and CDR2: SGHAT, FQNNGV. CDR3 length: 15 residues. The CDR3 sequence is CASSLSGPTGTEAFF. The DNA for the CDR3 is TGTGCCAGCAGCCTTTCGGGACCGACGGGAACTGAAGCTTTCTTT.

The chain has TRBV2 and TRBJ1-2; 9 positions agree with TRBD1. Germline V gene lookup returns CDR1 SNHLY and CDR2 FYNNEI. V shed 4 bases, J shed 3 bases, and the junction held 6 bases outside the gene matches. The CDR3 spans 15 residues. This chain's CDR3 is CASSGRDRADYGYTF. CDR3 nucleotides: TGTGCCAGCAGTGGCCGGGACAGGGCTGACTATGGCTACACCTTC.

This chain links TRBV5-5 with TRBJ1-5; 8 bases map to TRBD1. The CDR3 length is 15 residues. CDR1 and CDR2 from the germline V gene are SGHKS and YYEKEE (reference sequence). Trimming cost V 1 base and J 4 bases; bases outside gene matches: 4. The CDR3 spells CASSLTGGRNQPQHF. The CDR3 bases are TGTGCCAGCAGCTTGACAGGGGGAAGGAATCAGCCCCAGCATTTT.

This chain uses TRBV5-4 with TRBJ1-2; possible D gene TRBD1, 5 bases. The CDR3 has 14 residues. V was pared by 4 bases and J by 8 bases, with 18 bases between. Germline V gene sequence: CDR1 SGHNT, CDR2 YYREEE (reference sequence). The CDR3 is CASSVPQGSGGYTF. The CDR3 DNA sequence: TGTGCCAGCAGCGTACCGCAGGGTAGCGGCGGCTACACCTTC.